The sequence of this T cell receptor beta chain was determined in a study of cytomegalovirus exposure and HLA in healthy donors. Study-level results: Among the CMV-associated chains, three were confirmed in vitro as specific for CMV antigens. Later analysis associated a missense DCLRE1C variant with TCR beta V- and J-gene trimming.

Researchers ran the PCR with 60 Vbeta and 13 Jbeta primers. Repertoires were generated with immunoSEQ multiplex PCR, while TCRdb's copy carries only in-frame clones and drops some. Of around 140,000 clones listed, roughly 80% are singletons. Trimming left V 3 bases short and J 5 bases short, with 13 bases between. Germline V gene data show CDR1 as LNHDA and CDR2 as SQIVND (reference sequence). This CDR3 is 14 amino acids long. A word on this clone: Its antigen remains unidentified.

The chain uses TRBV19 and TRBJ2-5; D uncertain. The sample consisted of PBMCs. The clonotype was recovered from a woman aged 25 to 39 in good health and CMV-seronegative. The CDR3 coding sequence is TGTGCCAGTAGTATGGTACTGCATAAGGAGACCCAGTACTTC. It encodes CASSMVLHKETQYF. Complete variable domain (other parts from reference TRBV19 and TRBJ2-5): DGGITQSPKYLFRKEGQNVTLSCEQNLNHDAMYWYRQDPGQGLRLIYYSQIVNDFQKGDIAEGYSVSREKKESFPLTVTSAQKNPTAFYLCASSMVLHKETQYFGPGTRLLVL.